The T cell receptor (beta chain) under discussion was sequenced for a study of T cell repertoires in cytomegalovirus infection. Study-level background: Alongside well-studied HLA-B-restricted CMV epitopes, recently identified HLA-C-restricted CMV epitopes were also used. Both a matching HLA type and CMV infection were indicated by public TCR beta signatures.

Concerning this clonotype itself: Its antigen is unknown.

Study-level points and caveats: Of the TCR beta families, the public ones yielded a cumulative frequency that identified carriers of CMV plus the relevant HLA. There were HLA-C-restricted CMV-specific TCR beta clonotypes dominating the ex vivo response.

Trimming pared 2 bases from V and 4 bases from J, leaving 11 bases between. Germline V gives CDR1 MNHEY, CDR2 SMNVEV (reference sequence). The CDR3 runs 14 residues. TCRdb analysed the reads with MiXCR anew, one entry per CDR3 protein. The sample includes about 770,000 distinct CDR3 sequences, almost 30% seen only once; the top ten take over 10%. The source material was cultured CD8+ T cells from PBMCs, sampled from culture after CMV antigen stimulation. The V call is TRBV27, the J call TRBJ1-1; no clear D gene. The clonotype comes from a human donor in good health (CMV status not recorded). Some clones in this sample may be carry-over from other donors' samples. The DNA of the CDR3 is TGTGCCAGCAGTTTAGCCTGGGGAAGCACTGAAGCTTTCTTT. Translation gives CASSLAWGSTEAFF.